One and the same sample provided the 20 T cell receptor beta chains below, sequenced in a study of a mutant IDH1 vaccine in newly diagnosed glioma. No cognate antigen is known for these TCRs. Data came from immunoSEQ multiplex PCR; TCRdb stores just in-frame clones and leaves some out. Among tens of thousands of clones listed, 84% were seen once. Time point indicated: week 35, safety follow-up. The investigators gave 300 ug of mutant IDH1 20-mer peptide in each vaccine dose, together with topical imiquimod. The sequenced sample was PBMCs, obtained from a glioma patient whose treatment included an IDH1 peptide vaccine. The receptors derive from a man aged 25-45 years with glioma.

The genes are TRBV4-1 and TRBJ2-5; 9 nucleotides line up with TRBD2. The junction had 6 bases not matched to a gene; V was cut back by 0 bases and J by 4 bases. Per the germline V gene, CDR1 is MGHRA and CDR2 is YSYEKL. The CDR3 covers 16 residues. CDR3 coding DNA: TGCGCCAGCAGCCAAGATGGGGGACTAGCTAGAGAGACCCAGTACTTC. Translating it yields CASSQDGGLARETQYF.

This sequence joins TRBV14 and TRBJ2-5; D unclear. The CDR3 loop spans 11 amino acids. The germline gives CDR1 SGHDN, CDR2 FVKESK. Trimming took 0 bases from V and 6 from J, leaving 2 bases between them. Here the CDR3 DNA reads TGTGCCAGCAGCCAAGAGCAGACCCAGTACTTC. Encoded protein: CASSQEQTQYF.

This chain joins TRBV19 and TRBJ1-5, with D perhaps matching TRBD1 (5 bases). The length of the CDR3 is 15 residues. The germline CDR1 and CDR2 sequences are LNHDA and SQIVND (reference sequence). Trimming removed 6 bases from V and 6 bases from J, with 18 bases in between. In DNA, the CDR3 is TGTGCCAGTAGAAACAGGATCACTAATCGTCAGCCCCAGCATTTT. Translated: CASRNRITNRQPQHF.

The V call is TRBV2, the J call TRBJ1-4; 8 bases map to TRBD1. With 7 bases clipped from V and 1 base from J, the junction kept 5 bases outside the gene matches. CDR3 size: 15 residues. From germline, CDR1 is SNHLY and CDR2 FYNNEI. The CDR3 loop reads CASTLTGGTNEKLFF. The CDR3 DNA is TGTGCCAGCACTCTTACAGGGGGAACTAATGAAAAACTGTTTTTT.

This chain connects TRBV5-1 to TRBJ2-3; 9 bases are shared with TRBD2. V dropped 0 bases and J dropped 5; count of bases not matched to a gene: 7. The CDR3 runs to 16 residues. Germline loops: CDR1 SGHRS, CDR2 YFSETQ. The CDR3 sequence: CASSLDGGGAVDTQYF. The DNA of the CDR3 is TGCGCCAGCAGCTTGGACGGCGGGGGGGCGGTAGATACGCAGTATTTT.

V is TRBV2 and J is TRBJ2-5; 8 bases are shared with TRBD1. Trimming removed 5 bases from V and 5 bases from J; junction bases left unmatched: 13. CDR1 is SNHLY and CDR2 is FYNNEI in the germline V gene. The CDR3 loop spans 16 amino acids. The CDR3 spells CASSRFGQGVRETQYF. The CDR3 DNA reads TGTGCCAGCAGTCGATTCGGACAGGGTGTCCGGGAGACCCAGTACTTC.

This clone was observed a few times. The rearrangement links TRBV7-9 to TRBJ2-3, with TRBD2 matching over 8 bases. V shed 4 bases and J 4 bases; nucleotides not matched to a gene: 7. The CDR3 length is 15 residues. Germline V gene lookup returns CDR1 SEHNR and CDR2 FQNEAQ (reference sequence). CDR3 nucleotides: TGTGCCAGCAGCTACGGGGGGGCCTGGGCAGATACGCAGTATTTT. Translation gives CASSYGGAWADTQYF.

This chain links TRBV19 with TRBJ2-7; D is unclear. Germline-derived CDR1 and CDR2 are LNHDA and SQIVND (reference sequence). Trimming left V 5 bases short and J 3 bases short, with 5 bases between. CDR3 length: 11 amino acids. CDR3 coding DNA: TGTGCCAGTAGTTCTAGCTACGAGCAGTACTTC. Translating it yields CASSSSYEQYF.

This sequence joins TRBV9 and TRBJ2-5; 7 bases line up with TRBD2. This CDR3 region has 16 residues. CDR1 SGDLS and CDR2 YYNGEE come from the germline V gene. The V gene end was trimmed by 3 bases and the J gene end by 0 bases; junction bases not matched to a gene: 8. The CDR3 loop reads CASSAGTTTYQETQYF. CDR3 in DNA: TGTGCCAGCAGCGCCGGGACTACTACGTACCAAGAGACCCAGTACTTC.

The chain links TRBV6-1 to TRBJ2-5, with 8 positions matching TRBD2. Germline lookup yields CDR1 MNHNS and CDR2 SASEGT. Losses at the gene ends were 6 bases for V and 8 bases for J; bases not matched to a gene: 11. The CDR3 runs 14 residues. The CDR3 region is CASRQAGDKRTQYF. CDR3 in DNA: TGTGCCAGCAGGCAAGCGGGGGACAAGAGAACCCAGTACTTC.

CDR3: CASSLVQHSGANVLTF. The CDR3 DNA reads as TGCGCCAGCAGCTTGGTTCAACACTCTGGGGCCAACGTCCTGACTTTC. The chain employs TRBV5-1 and TRBJ2-6, with D hard to call. Trimming removed 0 bases at V and 0 bases at J, with 7 bases between. Germline V gives CDR1 SGHRS, CDR2 YFSETQ. The length of the CDR3 is 16 residues.

CDR3 bases: TGTGCCAGCAGCTTCTTGACAGACAATCAGCCCCAGCATTTT. Encoded protein: CASSFLTDNQPQHF. This chain connects TRBV7-9 to TRBJ1-5; D is possibly TRBD1 (5 bases). Germline V CDR1 and CDR2: SEHNR, FQNEAQ (reference sequence). Trimming took 3 bases from V and 3 from J, leaving 9 bases between them. There are 14 residues in the CDR3.

The V gene is TRBV6-5, the J gene TRBJ2-3; TRBD1 matches 9 bases. Trimming removed 4 bases from V and 7 bases from J; junction bases left unmatched: 12. The CDR3 sequence is 16 residues long. Germline V gives CDR1 MNHEY, CDR2 SVGAGI. The CDR3 loop is CASSSRGQGDVYTQYF. As DNA, the CDR3 is TGTGCCAGCAGTTCCCGGGGACAGGGTGATGTCTATACGCAGTATTTT.

The V gene is TRBV19, the J gene TRBJ1-1; 9 nucleotides line up with TRBD1. The ends lost 3 bases at V and 6 bases at J; junction bases unmatched: 8. CDR1 and CDR2 from the germline V gene are LNHDA and SQIVND (reference sequence). CDR3 size: 15 residues. This chain's CDR3 is CASSMSRQGVPEAFF. The DNA of the CDR3 is TGTGCCAGTAGTATGAGTAGACAGGGGGTCCCTGAAGCTTTCTTT.

This chain joins TRBV19 and TRBJ2-7; 8 bases align to TRBD1. The V and J ends lost 3 bases and 6 bases, in that order; junction bases with no gene match: 10. CDR1 and CDR2 (germline): LNHDA, SQIVND (reference sequence). The CDR3 contains 15 residues. The CDR3: CASSIDRSDRVEQYF. CDR3 coding DNA: TGTGCCAGTAGTATCGATCGATCGGACAGGGTCGAGCAGTACTTC.

For the CDR3, the DNA is TGTGCCAGCAGCTTAGGCCAGGGTCTATCCTACGAGCAGTACTTC. Residues: CASSLGQGLSYEQYF. V is TRBV7-8 and J is TRBJ2-7; D possibly corresponds to TRBD1 (5 bases). Trimming cost V 1 base and J 1 base, with 11 bases left between them. CDR3 length: 15 amino acids. Germline V gene data show CDR1 as SGHVS and CDR2 as FQNEAQ.

This chain joins TRBV18 and TRBJ1-1; D is perhaps TRBD1 (6 bases). This CDR3 contains 14 residues. Germline CDR1 is KGHSH and CDR2 is LQKENI. Trimming shortened V by 4 bases and J by 5 bases, and 14 bases separated the two germline ends. The CDR3 region has the DNA TGTGCCAGCTCACTAGCACCGGGGGCGACTGAAGCTTTCTTT. It codes for CASSLAPGATEAFF.

The rearrangement uses TRBV29-1 and TRBJ2-5, with 9 bases lining up with TRBD1. The junction had 4 bases not matched to a gene; V was cut back by 4 bases and J by 13 bases. Per the germline V gene, CDR1 is SQVTM and CDR2 is ANQGSEA. The CDR3 has 10 residues. CDR3 DNA: TGCAGCGTTGGACCGGGACAGGGGTACTTC. As protein: CSVGPGQGYF.

CDR3 sequence: CASSTRGPESYTF. In DNA form, the CDR3 reads TGTGCCAGTAGCACGCGAGGACCGGAAAGCTACACCTTC. The chain links TRBV19 to TRBJ1-2; unclear D gene. The germline V and J ends were trimmed by 6 bases and 9 bases, with 17 bases remaining between them. CDR1 and CDR2 from the germline V gene are LNHDA and SQIVND (reference sequence). The length of the CDR3 is 13 residues. Complete variable domain (other parts from reference TRBV19 and TRBJ1-2): DGGITQSPKYLFRKEGQNVTLSCEQNLNHDAMYWYRQDPGQGLRLIYYSQIVNDFQKGDIAEGYSVSREKKESFPLTVTSAQKNPTAFYLCASSTRGPESYTFGSGTRLTVV.

This chain uses TRBV5-1 with TRBJ1-6, with a weak D call TRBD1 (5 bases). The V gene lost 0 bases and the J gene lost 0 bases, with 16 bases spanning the gap. The CDR3 runs to 19 residues. Germline V gene sequence: CDR1 SGHRS, CDR2 YFSETQ. In DNA form, the CDR3 reads TGCGCCAGCAGCTTGGTTCGGCAGGGACCATTCTCCTATAATTCACCCCTCCACTTT. Residues: CASSLVRQGPFSYNSPLHF.